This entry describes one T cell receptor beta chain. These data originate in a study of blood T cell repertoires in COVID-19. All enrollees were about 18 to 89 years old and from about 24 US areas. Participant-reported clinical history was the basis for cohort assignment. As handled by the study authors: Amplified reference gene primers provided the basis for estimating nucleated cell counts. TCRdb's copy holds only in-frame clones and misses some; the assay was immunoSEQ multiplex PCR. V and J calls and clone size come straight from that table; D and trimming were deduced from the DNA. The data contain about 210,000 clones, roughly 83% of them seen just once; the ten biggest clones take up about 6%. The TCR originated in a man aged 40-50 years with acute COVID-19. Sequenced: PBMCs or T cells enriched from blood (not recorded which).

For the CDR3, the DNA is TGTGCCAGCAGCCCGCAGGGGGACAGGGGCGAGCAGTACTTC. Translating it yields CASSPQGDRGEQYF. The gene calls are TRBV5-5 and TRBJ2-7; 10 bases align to TRBD1. The CDR3 length is 14 residues. The junction had 7 bases not matched to a gene; V was cut back by 4 bases and J by 6 bases. Germline V gene lookup returns CDR1 SGHKS and CDR2 YYEKEE (reference sequence).